Sequencing of this TCR beta chain was carried out in a study of early T cells in non-severe SARS-CoV-2 infection. The CDR3 contains 17 residues. CDR1 and CDR2 from the germline V gene are MDHEN and SYDVKM. Trimming took 8 bases from V and 2 from J, leaving 24 bases between them. Unique molecular identifiers (one per individual cDNA molecule) were attached. TCRdb analysed the 5' RACE reads with MiXCR anew, one entry per CDR3 protein. The data contain approximately 77,000 distinct CDR3 sequences, about 16% of them singletons. Remarks on this clonotype: Its antigen remains unidentified.

General study results and limits: Reliance on VDJdb matching favored anti-spike CD8 responses; private and CD4 specificities were missed.

Sequencing used whole blood. The chain couples TRBV28 to TRBJ2-5, with D unresolved. This sequence was found in an adult who was a healthcare worker with PCR-confirmed SARS-CoV-2 infection or an uninfected control (not recorded which). CDR3 region: CASQGLARPMIQETQYF. CDR3 nucleotide sequence: TGTGCCAGCCAAGGGCTCGCTAGGCCCATGATACAAGAGACCCAGTACTTC.